Sequencing of this T cell receptor beta chain was carried out in a study of neurological immune-mediated disorders. This CDR3 comprises 12 residues. Germline lookup yields CDR1 DFQATT and CDR2 SNEGSKA (reference sequence). V lost 5 bases, J lost 7 bases, and 12 bases lay in between. Regarding time point: longitudinal time-point 3. Unsorted libraries were prepared from 2 million PBMCs held at -80 C. Over 190 million TCR-beta sequences (from 15-18 subjects) were yielded by each sequencing run. In TCRdb, the 5' RACE reads were re-called with MiXCR into one record per CDR3 protein. The sample has about 45,000 distinct CDR3 sequences; about 14% are singletons. General study points: Expanded clones shared no identical CDR3 amino acid sequences across subjects, which suggested private TCR-beta repertoires in all groups.

This clonotype occurred many times. What it binds is unknown. Sequencing used PBMCs. The rearrangement joins TRBV20-1 to TRBJ2-1; a possible D gene is TRBD2 (5 bases). This clonotype originated in a man between 25 and 39 years old in good health. The CDR3 DNA reads TGCAGTGCTGCGGGCCCGAAAAATGAGCAGTTCTTC. This sequence encodes CSAAGPKNEQFF.